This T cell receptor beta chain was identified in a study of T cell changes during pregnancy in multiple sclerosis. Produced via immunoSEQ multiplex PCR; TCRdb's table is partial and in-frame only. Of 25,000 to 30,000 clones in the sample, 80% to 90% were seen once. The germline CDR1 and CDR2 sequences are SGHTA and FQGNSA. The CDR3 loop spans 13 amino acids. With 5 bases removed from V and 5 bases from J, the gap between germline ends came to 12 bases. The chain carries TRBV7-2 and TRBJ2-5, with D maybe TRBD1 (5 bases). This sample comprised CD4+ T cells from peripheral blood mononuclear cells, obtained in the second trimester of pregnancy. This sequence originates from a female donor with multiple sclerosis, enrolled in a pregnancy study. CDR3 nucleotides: TGTGCCAGCAGCGGCAGGGTTGGCGAGACCCAGTACTTC. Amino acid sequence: CASSGRVGETQYF.